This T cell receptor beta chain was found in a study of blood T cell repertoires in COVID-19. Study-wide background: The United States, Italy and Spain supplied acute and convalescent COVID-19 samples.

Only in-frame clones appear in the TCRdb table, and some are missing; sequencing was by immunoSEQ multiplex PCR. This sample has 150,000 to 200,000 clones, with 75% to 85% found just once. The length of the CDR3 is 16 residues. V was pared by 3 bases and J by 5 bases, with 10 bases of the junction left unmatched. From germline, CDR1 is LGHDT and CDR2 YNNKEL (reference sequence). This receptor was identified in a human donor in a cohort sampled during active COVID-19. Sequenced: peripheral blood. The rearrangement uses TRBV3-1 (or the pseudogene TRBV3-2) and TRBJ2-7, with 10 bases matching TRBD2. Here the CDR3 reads CASSHPPGLAGDEQYF. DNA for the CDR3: TGTGCCAGCAGCCACCCTCCTGGGCTAGCGGGAGACGAGCAGTACTTC.